The subject of this entry is one TCR beta chain. The antigen is undetermined. The method was immunoSEQ multiplex PCR; TCRdb's version includes in-frame clones alone and lacks a portion of them. The repertoire holds about 4,900 clones, with approximately 86% as singletons. The CDR3 sequence is 16 residues long. The junction had 10 bases not matched to a gene; V was cut back by 7 bases and J by 0 bases. Germline V gives CDR1 LNHDA, CDR2 SQIVND (reference sequence). The sample comes from a study of STAT5B mutations in CD4+ large granular lymphocyte leukemia. General observations from the study: TRBV06-family usage was enriched in top patient clones (8/27) versus controls (2/35).

The sample was PBMCs. The TCR comes from a man aged 40-50 years with CD4+ T-cell large granular lymphocyte leukemia. This rearrangement joins TRBV19 to TRBJ2-3; 7 bases are a match to TRBD2. CDR3 in amino acids: CASIESGDASTDTQYF. Here the CDR3 DNA reads TGTGCCAGTATCGAAAGCGGGGACGCTAGCACAGATACGCAGTATTTT.